This entry lists 10 T cell receptor beta chains sequenced from one sample in a study of blood T cell repertoires in COVID-19. Data came from immunoSEQ multiplex PCR; TCRdb stores just in-frame clones and leaves some out. Of 250,000 to 300,000 clones in the sample, around 83% are singletons; the top ten hold 3.5% to 4%. The sample comprised peripheral blood. The receptors stem from a man in his late teens or twenties with active or convalescent COVID-19.

DNA of the CDR3: TGCGCCAGCGTGAAATACTCGGGACTCAACACCGGGGAGCTGTTTTTT. This translates into CASVKYSGLNTGELFF. V gene TRBV23-1 combines with J gene TRBJ2-2; D perhaps matches TRBD2 (6 bases). TRBV23-1 is identified as an open reading frame with a role that is uncertain. Trimming shortened V by 8 bases and J by 2 bases, and 18 bases separated the two germline ends. CDR3 size: 16 residues.

The CDR3 DNA follows: TGTGCCAGCAGCCGCAAACTGGTTGCAACTAATGAAAAACTGTTTTTT. Translating it yields CASSRKLVATNEKLFF. The J gene is TRBJ1-4, the V gene TRBV2; D is undetermined. Germline values: CDR1 SNHLY, CDR2 FYNNEI. V was shortened by 6 bases and J by 0 bases, with 14 bases between the two germline ends. CDR3 length: 16 amino acids.

This clone came up once. The rearrangement links TRBV3-1 (or the pseudogene TRBV3-2) to TRBJ2-1; D perhaps matches TRBD2 (6 bases). CDR3 size: 15 residues. The V gene lost 3 bases and the J gene lost 3 bases, with 12 bases spanning the gap. Germline V gene data show CDR1 as LGHDT and CDR2 as YNNKEL (reference sequence). The CDR3 region is CASSQDSGVYNEQFF. DNA of the CDR3: TGTGCCAGCAGCCAGGATTCGGGGGTCTACAATGAGCAGTTCTTC.

V usage is TRBV7-9 and J usage is TRBJ1-4; the D gene is possibly TRBD1 (5 bases). V lost 5 bases, J lost 8 bases, and 12 bases lay in between. This CDR3 has 13 residues. The germline V gene encodes CDR1 SEHNR and CDR2 FQNEAQ (reference sequence). CDR3 loop: CASSSRQLEKLFF. CDR3 in DNA: TGTGCCAGCAGCAGCCGACAGTTAGAAAAACTGTTTTTT.

V and J are TRBV30 and TRBJ2-5; D perhaps matches TRBD2 (6 bases). The CDR3 is 11 residues long. V was cut by 8 bases and J by 7 bases, with 14 bases left in between. The germline CDR1 and CDR2 sequences are GTSNPN and SVGIG (reference sequence). Here the CDR3 reads CALGGFATQYF. The CDR3 nucleotides read TGTGCCCTGGGGGGTTTTGCGACCCAGTACTTC.

The chain has TRBV5-1 and TRBJ1-3, with no clear D. The CDR3 is made up of 16 amino acids. V was trimmed by 4 bases and J by 0 bases, leaving 14 bases between them. Germline lookup yields CDR1 SGHRS and CDR2 YFSETQ. Here the CDR3 DNA reads TGCGCCAGCAGCCCGGGAGGGCCTACCTCTGGAAACACCATATATTTT. This codes for CASSPGGPTSGNTIYF.

J is TRBJ1-2 and V is TRBV30, with 8 bases lining up with TRBD1. The CDR3 spans 12 residues. J was trimmed by 4 bases and V by 3 bases; bases with no gene match: 1. CDR1 GTSNPN and CDR2 SVGIG come from the germline V gene (reference sequence). CDR3 coding DNA: TGTGCCTGGAGGACAGGGGCCTATGGCTACACCTTC. Amino acid sequence: CAWRTGAYGYTF.

The chain carries TRBV27 and TRBJ1-2; D is ambiguous. Germline CDR1 MNHEY, CDR2 SMNVEV (reference sequence). V lost 6 bases and J 1 base, leaving 12 bases between the germline ends. The length of the CDR3 is 14 residues. In DNA, the CDR3 is TGTGCCAGCAGCTCTCCGGGTAATAACTATGGCTACACCTTC. Encoded protein: CASSSPGNNYGYTF.

V is TRBV5-1 and J is TRBJ2-3; D unclear. The CDR3 is 12 amino acids. V was shortened by 4 bases and J by 2 bases, with 5 bases between the two germline ends. CDR1 is SGHRS and CDR2 is YFSETQ in the germline V gene. The CDR3 sequence is CASSTNTDTQYF. Written as DNA, the CDR3 is TGCGCCAGCAGCACTAACACAGATACGCAGTATTTT.

The chain joins TRBV5-1 to TRBJ1-4; D perhaps matches TRBD1 (6 bases). The CDR3 length is 14 residues. Trimming removed 1 base from V and 8 bases from J, with 12 bases in between. In germline, CDR1 is SGHRS, CDR2 YFSETQ. CDR3 coding DNA: TGCGCCAGCAGCTTGCAGGGGTTGGGAGAAAAACTGTTTTTT. Protein: CASSLQGLGEKLFF. The full variable domain, rest sourced from reference TRBV5-1 and TRBJ1-4, is KAGVTQTPRYLIKTRGQQVTLSCSPISGHRSVSWYQQTPGQGLQFLFEYFSETQRNKGNFPGRFSGRQFSNSRSEMNVSTLELGDSALYLCASSLQGLGEKLFFGSGTQLSVL.